The 12 T cell receptor beta chains reported below all come from one sample, sequenced in a study of OX40 agonist ivuxolimab in advanced cancers. TCRdb's table, derived via immunoSEQ multiplex PCR, lists solely in-frame clones and lacks some. Among about 69,000 clones, approximately 90% were seen once, and the ten largest hold around 0.3%. The sample was CD4+ or CD8+ T cells sorted from blood, taken in a trial of the OX40 agonist ivuxolimab. The receptors originated from an adult with an advanced solid tumor such as melanoma, head and neck, liver or kidney cancer.

This clone appeared once. The gene calls are TRBV18 and TRBJ2-7, with 7 positions matching TRBD1. J gave up 0 bases and V 3 bases, and 5 bases lay outside the gene matches. CDR1 is KGHSH, CDR2 LQKENI, per germline. CDR3 length: 15 residues. The CDR3 bases are TGTGCCAGCTCACCGGGACAGCTGAGCTCCTACGAGCAGTACTTC. The encoded protein is CASSPGQLSSYEQYF.

This sequence joins TRBV2 and TRBJ1-4; D gene unclear. The CDR3 is 15 residues long. V was pared by 3 bases and J by 5 bases, with 13 bases between. The germline gives CDR1 SNHLY, CDR2 FYNNEI. The CDR3 nucleotides are TGTGCCAGCAGTGAGCTGACCGGGAGGAATGAAAAACTGTTTTTT. It is translated as CASSELTGRNEKLFF.

V is TRBV5-1 and J is TRBJ1-6; TRBD1 might be the D (5 bases). This CDR3 region has 14 residues. V lost 4 bases and J 7 bases, leaving 12 bases between the germline ends. Germline loops: CDR1 SGHRS, CDR2 YFSETQ. The CDR3 here is CASSTGTANSPLHF. The CDR3 DNA follows: TGCGCCAGCAGCACCGGGACGGCGAATTCACCCCTCCACTTT.

This clone was counted between two and nine times. The chain is built from TRBV7-3 and TRBJ2-1, with D unclear. Germline lookup yields CDR1 SGHTA and CDR2 FQGTGA. Trimming removed 2 bases from V and 10 bases from J, with 9 bases in between. The CDR3 covers 12 residues. This CDR3 reads CASSLSRSEQFF. Here the CDR3 DNA reads TGTGCCAGCAGCTTATCTCGGAGCGAGCAGTTCTTC.

The V gene is TRBV7-9, the J gene TRBJ2-1; 7 positions agree with TRBD1. Trimming at V came to 5 bases and at J to 5 bases, leaving 6 bases not matched to a gene. This CDR3 has 14 residues. Germline assignment: CDR1 SEHNR and CDR2 FQNEAQ (reference sequence). CDR3 sequence reads: CASSGRDSHNEQFF. As DNA, the CDR3 is TGTGCCAGCAGCGGCCGGGACAGCCACAATGAGCAGTTCTTC.

This rearrangement joins TRBV7-2 to TRBJ2-2; D might be TRBD2 (6 bases). The CDR3 extends over 12 amino acids. V was shortened by 5 bases and J by 7 bases, with 8 bases between the two germline ends. Germline CDR1 is SGHTA and CDR2 is FQGNSA. In DNA form, the CDR3 reads TGTGCCAGCAGCCCGGGGGTCGGGGAGCTGTTTTTT. Its translation is CASSPGVGELFF. Looking up the rest from reference TRBV7-2 and TRBJ2-2 gives the full variable domain: GAGVSQSPSNKVTEKGKDVELRCDPISGHTALYWYRQSLGQGLEFLIYFQGNSAPDKSGLPSDRFSAERTGGSVSTLTIQRTQQEDSAVYLCASSPGVGELFFGEGSRLTVL.

This chain connects TRBV14 to TRBJ2-1, with a weak D call TRBD2 (6 bases). Germline CDR1 is SGHDN and CDR2 is FVKESK. Trimming pared 4 bases from V and 2 bases from J, leaving 12 bases between. The CDR3 length is 15 residues. CDR3: CASSPSVIPYNEQFF. As DNA, the CDR3 is TGTGCCAGCAGCCCTAGCGTGATCCCCTACAATGAGCAGTTCTTC. Full variable domain (outside the CDR3, taken from reference TRBV14 and TRBJ2-1): EAGVTQFPSHSVIEKGQTVTLRCDPISGHDNLYWYRRVMGKEIKFLLHFVKESKQDESGMPNNRFLAERTGGTYSTLKVQPAELEDSGVYFCASSPSVIPYNEQFFGPGTRLTVL.

This chain connects TRBV29-1 to TRBJ1-1, with D possibly matching TRBD1 (5 bases). The CDR3 sequence is 13 residues long. V lost 3 bases, J lost 3 bases, and 11 bases lay in between. Germline CDR1 SQVTM, CDR2 ANQGSEA. This CDR3 is CSVDRDGYTEAFF. CDR3 bases: TGCAGCGTTGACCGGGACGGTTACACTGAAGCTTTCTTT.

The chain carries TRBV18 and TRBJ1-1; TRBD1 might be the D (5 bases). CDR3 length: 16 residues. Deletions cut 3 bases from V and 0 bases from J, with 14 bases between. Germline CDR1 reads KGHSH; CDR2 reads LQKENI. The CDR3 region has the DNA TGTGCCAGCTCACCTAAGGTTGGGGGAATGAACACTGAAGCTTTCTTT. Its protein product is CASSPKVGGMNTEAFF.

The rearrangement joins TRBV7-8 to TRBJ2-7, with a tentative D call TRBD2 (5 bases). Germline CDR1 and CDR2: SGHVS and FQNEAQ. The CDR3 is 15 residues long. Trimming left V 1 base short and J 0 bases short, with 10 bases between. Written as DNA, the CDR3 is TGTGCCAGCAGCTTAGTGAGCGGAGACTCCTACGAGCAGTACTTC. Translating gives CASSLVSGDSYEQYF.

The rearrangement uses TRBV4-2 and TRBJ1-1; tentatively, D is TRBD1 (5 bases). CDR3 length equals 15 residues. V was pared by 4 bases and J by 6 bases, with 18 bases between. Germline CDR1 is LGHNA and CDR2 is YNFKEQ. The CDR3 region has the DNA TGTGCCAGCAGCCCTGGGACCTGGAGCCGGCCTGAAGCTTTCTTT. Amino acid sequence: CASSPGTWSRPEAFF.

V is TRBV6-1 and J is TRBJ1-5; D not certain. Germline CDR1 MNHNS, CDR2 SASEGT. The ends were cut back, 6 bases at V and 7 bases at J, with 13 bases in the middle. This CDR3 comprises 13 residues. The CDR3 loop is CASSRSGGQPQHF. The CDR3 DNA reads TGTGCCAGCAGCCGAAGTGGAGGCCAGCCCCAGCATTTT.